These T cell receptor beta chains were read from a single sample in a study of CD8 T cells in ankylosing spondylitis. In TCRdb, the 5' RACE reads were re-called with MiXCR into one record per CDR3 protein. The data hold about 220,000 distinct CDR3 sequences, with roughly 24% observed a single time. Sequenced: blood, either unsorted or a sorted T cell fraction (not recorded which). Receptor source: a male donor with ankylosing spondylitis or in good health (not recorded which). CDR3s include the opening cysteine and the closing phenylalanine or tryptophan. The D gene is left open where the match is weak. Clone size appears in some rows only: once, few, many, or a class for an expanded clone.

j_call: TRBJ2-6; v_call: TRBV6-1; clone_size: .; d_call: .; cdr3_nt: TGTGCCGCGGGACTCCGGAGCTCTGGGGCCAACGTCCTGACTTTC; cdr3_aa: CAAGLRSSGANVLTF
j_call: TRBJ1-5; v_call: TRBV15; clone_size: .; d_call: .; cdr3_nt: TGTGCCACCAGCAGCCTTCGGACGAAAGCTAGCAATCAGCCCCAGCATTTT; cdr3_aa: CATSSLRTKASNQPQHF
j_call: TRBJ1-4; v_call: TRBV20-1; clone_size: many; d_call: TRBD1; cdr3_nt: TGCAGTGCTGGACAGGGCGGCGAAAAACTGTTTTTT; cdr3_aa: CSAGQGGEKLFF
j_call: TRBJ2-1; v_call: TRBV12-3/TRBV12-4; clone_size: .; d_call: TRBD2; cdr3_nt: TGTGCCAGCAGGCCTCGGTCTAGCGGTAGTAATGAGCAGTTCTTC; cdr3_aa: CASRPRSSGSNEQFF
j_call: TRBJ2-5; v_call: TRBV20-1; clone_size: .; d_call: .; cdr3_nt: TGCAGTGCTAACCGGGGCAGGGAGACCCAGTACTTC; cdr3_aa: CSANRGRETQYF
j_call: TRBJ2-1; v_call: TRBV20-1; clone_size: many; d_call: TRBD2; cdr3_nt: TGCAGTGCCGGAATAGCGGGAGTGGGTAATGAGCAGTTCTTC; cdr3_aa: CSAGIAGVGNEQFF
j_call: TRBJ2-2; v_call: TRBV5-1; clone_size: many; d_call: TRBD2; cdr3_nt: TGCGCCAGCAGCACGGGACTAGCGGGAGTCGGGGAGCTGTTTTTT; cdr3_aa: CASSTGLAGVGELFF
j_call: TRBJ2-1; v_call: TRBV29-1; clone_size: many; d_call: TRBD2; cdr3_nt: TGCAGCGTGGAAGGCGGGAGTCTAGCCTACAATGAGCAGTTCTTC; cdr3_aa: CSVEGGSLAYNEQFF
j_call: TRBJ2-3; v_call: TRBV9; clone_size: few; d_call: .; cdr3_nt: TGTGCCAGCAGCCCAATTACTAGGGATACGCAGTATTTT; cdr3_aa: CASSPITRDTQYF
j_call: TRBJ1-1; v_call: TRBV5-5; clone_size: many; d_call: TRBD1; cdr3_nt: TGTGCCAGCAGGCCCGACAGGGGGCGAGGAATTTTGAACACTGAAGCTTTCTTT; cdr3_aa: CASRPDRGRGILNTEAFF
j_call: TRBJ2-3; v_call: TRBV20-1; clone_size: few; d_call: .; cdr3_nt: TGCAGTGCTAGAGCCCACGGGGCTAGCACAGATACGCAGTATTTT; cdr3_aa: CSARAHGASTDTQYF
j_call: TRBJ1-1; v_call: TRBV4-1; clone_size: few; d_call: .; cdr3_nt: TGCGCCAGCAGCCCTTCCGGCGACAGGATGAACACTGAAGCTTTCTTT; cdr3_aa: CASSPSGDRMNTEAFF
j_call: TRBJ2-1; v_call: TRBV20-1; clone_size: few; d_call: TRBD2; cdr3_nt: TGCAGTGCTGATCGGGGCGGGAGTGGCAATGAGCAGTTCTTC; cdr3_aa: CSADRGGSGNEQFF
j_call: TRBJ2-3; v_call: TRBV12-3/TRBV12-4; clone_size: many; d_call: .; cdr3_nt: TGTGCCAGCAGTTCCCCCCCACCAGATACGCAGTATTTT; cdr3_aa: CASSSPPPDTQYF
j_call: TRBJ2-3; v_call: TRBV14; clone_size: many; d_call: .; cdr3_nt: TGTGCCAGCAGCCTCCCCATGGGACCTCTTTTGTATTTT; cdr3_aa: CASSLPMGPLLYF
j_call: TRBJ1-2; v_call: TRBV12-3/TRBV12-4; clone_size: many; d_call: TRBD1; cdr3_nt: TGTGCCAGCAGGCCCACAGGGGCGGGAGGCTACACCTTC; cdr3_aa: CASRPTGAGGYTF
j_call: TRBJ2-7; v_call: TRBV20-1; clone_size: many; d_call: TRBD2; cdr3_nt: TGCAGTGCTAGTTCCGGACTAGCCTACGAGCAGTACTTC; cdr3_aa: CSASSGLAYEQYF
j_call: TRBJ2-5; v_call: TRBV20-1; clone_size: .; d_call: .; cdr3_nt: TGCAGTGCTAGAATCGCGGCTAGCTTCCAAGAGACCCAGTACTTC; cdr3_aa: CSARIAASFQETQYF